This is a list of T cell receptor beta chains from one sample in a study of T cells in narcolepsy. Generated by immunoSEQ multiplex PCR, the TCRdb table keeps only in-frame clones and is missing some. The data show around 30,000 clones, around 79% seen once. Material: memory (CD45RA-) CD4+ T cells from blood. The receptors stem from a human donor in good health. The CDR3 runs from the conserved cysteine through the conserved F or W. D genes are given only for firm matches. Clone size appears in some rows only: once, few, many, or a class for an expanded clone.

v_call	clone_size	j_call	d_call	cdr3_nt	cdr3_aa
TRBV27	.	TRBJ2-3	.	TGTGCCAGCAGTTTCAGGGCCCCAGGCACAGATACGCAGTATTTT	CASSFRAPGTDTQYF
TRBV5-1	.	TRBJ2-3	.	TGCGCCAGCAGCTTGGGCGCGGGGAGGCCAGATACGCAGTATTTT	CASSLGAGRPDTQYF
TRBV30	.	TRBJ1-1	.	TGTGCCTGGAGTTACAAGAGGAACACTGAAGCTTTCTTT	CAWSYKRNTEAFF
TRBV11-3	.	TRBJ2-7	TRBD1	TGTGCCAGCAGACCAAGGGACAGGGGGGGTTACGAGCAGTACTTC	CASRPRDRGGYEQYF
TRBV11-3	.	TRBJ2-5	.	TGTGCCAGCAGCCCCCAGCTGTACCAAGAGACCCAGTACTTC	CASSPQLYQETQYF
TRBV7-9	.	TRBJ1-1	.	TGTGCCAGCAGCATCCGGGACAAGAACACTGAAGCTTTCTTT	CASSIRDKNTEAFF
TRBV19	.	TRBJ1-2	TRBD1	TGTGCCAGTAGCCCCGTCGGGACAGCCACAGGCTACACCTTC	CASSPVGTATGYTF
TRBV2	few	TRBJ1-2	.	TGTGCCAGCAGCAGGGAATTTAACTATGGCTACACCTTC	CASSREFNYGYTF
TRBV7-3	.	TRBJ2-3	.	TGTGCCAGCAGCTTATCGAGCGGGCTCACAGATACGCAGTATTTT	CASSLSSGLTDTQYF
TRBV19	.	TRBJ1-3	.	TGTGCCAGTAAGAGGGGAAACTCTGGAAACACCATATATTTT	CASKRGNSGNTIYF
TRBV27	.	TRBJ2-3	.	TGTGCCAGCAGTGGGGGGCCCGGGCTCCGGCAGTATTTT	CASSGGPGLRQYF
TRBV5-6	.	TRBJ2-7	.	TGTGCCAGCAGCGGTAGGGACACCACCTACGAGCAGTACTTC	CASSGRDTTYEQYF
TRBV9	once	TRBJ2-1	TRBD2	TGTGCCAGCAGCTTAAGCGGGAGCTCCTACAATGAGCAGTTCTTC	CASSLSGSSYNEQFF
TRBV2	.	TRBJ2-1	.	TGTGCCAGCAGGCGGGACTACAATGAGCAGTTCTTC	CASRRDYNEQFF
TRBV19	.	TRBJ1-2	TRBD1	TGTGCCACCCTTCAATGGACAGGGTCTGTCGGCTACACCTTC	CATLQWTGSVGYTF
TRBV7-3	few	TRBJ1-2	.	TGTGCCAGCAGCCCTACGGGGTTGGGGTTCTATGGCTACACCTTC	CASSPTGLGFYGYTF
TRBV5-6	once	TRBJ2-7	.	TGTGCCAGCACGCGGTCCGACTACGAGCAGTACTTC	CASTRSDYEQYF
TRBV9	few	TRBJ1-2	TRBD1	TGTGCCAGCAGCGCCGGGACAGGGTTAAGTGGCTACACCTTC	CASSAGTGLSGYTF
TRBV6-6	.	TRBJ2-7	.	TGTGCCAGCAGTTACTCGGGGTACGAGTACTTC	CASSYSGYEYF
TRBV21-1	once	TRBJ1-5	.	TGTGCCAGCAGCGACCAGGGGCTTGGCAATCAGCCCCAGCATTTT	CASSDQGLGNQPQHF
TRBV21-1	.	TRBJ1-2	.	TGTGCCAGCAGCCGGGACAGTTGCCTTCAAGCTAACTATGGCTACACCTTC	CASSRDSCLQANYGYTF
TRBV5-8	.	TRBJ2-2	.	TGTGCCAGCAACTGGGCGCGTGTGGCCGGGGAGCTGTTTTTT	CASNWARVAGELFF
TRBV15	.	TRBJ1-1	.	TGTGCCACCACCGGTCGCAATTTTGGGAGTACTGAAGCTTTCTTT	CATTGRNFGSTEAFF
TRBV18	few	TRBJ2-7	.	TGTGCCAGCTCACCGGACTCCTACGAGCAGTACTTC	CASSPDSYEQYF
TRBV6-6	.	TRBJ2-5	.	TGTGCCAGCAGTTACACTAAACACGGGATGACACAGTACTTC	CASSYTKHGMTQYF
TRBV6-5	.	TRBJ1-5	.	TGTGCCAGCAGTGATACAAATCAGCCCCAGCATTTT	CASSDTNQPQHF
TRBV6-6	.	TRBJ2-2	TRBD2	TGTGCCAGCAGTTGGGGGACTAGAACGACCGGGGAGCTGTTTTTT	CASSWGTRTTGELFF
TRBV5-5	.	TRBJ1-1	.	TGTGCCAGCAGAAATGACCCGGGGGGCACTGAAGCTTTCTTT	CASRNDPGGTEAFF
TRBV7-9	.	TRBJ1-1	.	TGTGCCAGCAGCTTAGCGCTGGGGCCCACTGAAGCTTTCTTT	CASSLALGPTEAFF
TRBV19	.	TRBJ2-2	.	TGTGCCAGTAGTATTCGAGGGGGAACCGGGGAGCTGTTTTTT	CASSIRGGTGELFF
TRBV2	.	TRBJ2-3	.	TGTGCCAGCAGCGCAGGGGCAGATACGCAGTATTTT	CASSAGADTQYF
TRBV19	.	TRBJ1-5	.	TGTGCCAGTAGTCCAACAGGAACACATCAGCCCCAGCATTTT	CASSPTGTHQPQHF
TRBV2	.	TRBJ2-5	TRBD2	TGTGCCAGCAGCTCTAGCGGGAGTCGGGAAGAGACCCAGTACTTC	CASSSSGSREETQYF
TRBV28	.	TRBJ2-1	TRBD2	TGTGCCAGCAGTTTATTGGGACTAGCGGGTTACAATGAGCAGTTCTTC	CASSLLGLAGYNEQFF
TRBV25-1	.	TRBJ2-7	.	TGTGCCAGCATTGGGGGTGATCGTCGCGAGCAGTACTTC	CASIGGDRREQYF
TRBV12-5	.	TRBJ2-7	TRBD2	TGTGCTAGTGGTTTGGTCTTGACTAGCGGGGGCCAGGAGCAGTACTTC	CASGLVLTSGGQEQYF
TRBV14	.	TRBJ2-5	TRBD2	TGTGCCAGCAGCAAAACGAGTCCAACTAGCGGGACCCGAAAGACCCAGTACTTC	CASSKTSPTSGTRKTQYF
TRBV11-2	few	TRBJ2-7	TRBD2	TGTGCCAGCAGCTCTAATGGACTGGGACTAGCGGGAGTAGAGCAGTACTTC	CASSSNGLGLAGVEQYF
TRBV15	.	TRBJ2-7	.	TGTGCCACCAGCAGGTCAGGAAGCTCCTACGAGCAGTACTTC	CATSRSGSSYEQYF
TRBV27	few	TRBJ2-7	.	TGTGCCAGCAGTTTAGCGAGCGGAGGAGTATCCAACGAGCAGTACTTC	CASSLASGGVSNEQYF
TRBV7-9	few	TRBJ2-7	.	TGTGCCAGCAGCTCCTGGACAGTCTACGAGCAGTACTTC	CASSSWTVYEQYF
TRBV5-1	.	TRBJ2-7	.	TGCGCCAGCAGCTTGGCCATAACATCCGAGCAGTACTTC	CASSLAITSEQYF
TRBV29-1	.	TRBJ2-1	.	TGCAGCGTTGGTAACAATGAGCAGTTCTTC	CSVGNNEQFF
TRBV9	.	TRBJ2-3	.	TGTGCCAGCAGCGTAGTGGCTAGCACAGATACGCAGTATTTT	CASSVVASTDTQYF
TRBV25-1	.	TRBJ2-7	TRBD1	TGTGCCAGCGGACAGGCTTTTTACGAGCAGTACTTC	CASGQAFYEQYF
TRBV9	.	TRBJ2-5	.	TGTGCCAGCAACAAGGGGAGCGGAGCTGAAGAGACCCAGTACTTC	CASNKGSGAEETQYF